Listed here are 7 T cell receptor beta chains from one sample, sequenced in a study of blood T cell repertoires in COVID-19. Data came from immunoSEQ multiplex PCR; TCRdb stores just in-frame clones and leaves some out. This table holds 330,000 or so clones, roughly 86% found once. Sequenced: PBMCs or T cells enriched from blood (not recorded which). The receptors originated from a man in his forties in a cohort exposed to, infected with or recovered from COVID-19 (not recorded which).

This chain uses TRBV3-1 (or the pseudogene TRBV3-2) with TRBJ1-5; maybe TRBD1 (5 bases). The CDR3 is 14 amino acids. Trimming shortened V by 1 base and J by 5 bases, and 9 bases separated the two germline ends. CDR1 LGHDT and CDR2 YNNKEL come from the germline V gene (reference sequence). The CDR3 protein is CASSQVKGDQPQHF. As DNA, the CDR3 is TGTGCCAGCAGCCAAGTTAAAGGGGATCAGCCCCAGCATTTT.

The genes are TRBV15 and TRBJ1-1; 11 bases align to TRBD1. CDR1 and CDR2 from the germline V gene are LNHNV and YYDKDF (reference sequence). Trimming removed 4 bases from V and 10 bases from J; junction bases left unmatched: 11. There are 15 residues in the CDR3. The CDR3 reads CATSTWTGGVSGAFF. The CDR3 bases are TGTGCCACCAGCACCTGGACAGGGGGCGTGAGTGGAGCTTTCTTT.

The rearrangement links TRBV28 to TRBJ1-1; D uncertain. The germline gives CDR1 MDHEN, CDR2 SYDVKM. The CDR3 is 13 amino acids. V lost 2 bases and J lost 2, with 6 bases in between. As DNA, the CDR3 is TGTGCCAGCAGTTTACCCAGAAACACTGAAGCTTTCTTT. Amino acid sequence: CASSLPRNTEAFF.

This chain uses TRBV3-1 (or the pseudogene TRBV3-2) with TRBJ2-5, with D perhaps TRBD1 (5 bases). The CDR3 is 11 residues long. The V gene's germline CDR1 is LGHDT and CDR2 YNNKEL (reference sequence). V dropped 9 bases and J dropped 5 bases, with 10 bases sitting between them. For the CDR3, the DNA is TGTGCCAGTAGACAGTGGGAGACCCAGTACTTC. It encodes CASRQWETQYF.

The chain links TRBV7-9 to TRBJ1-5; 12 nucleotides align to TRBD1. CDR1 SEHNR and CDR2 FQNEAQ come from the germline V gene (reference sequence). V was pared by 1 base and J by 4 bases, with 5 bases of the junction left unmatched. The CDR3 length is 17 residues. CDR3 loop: CASSLEGQGAKNQPQHF. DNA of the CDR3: TGTGCCAGCAGCTTAGAGGGACAGGGGGCGAAAAATCAGCCCCAGCATTTT.

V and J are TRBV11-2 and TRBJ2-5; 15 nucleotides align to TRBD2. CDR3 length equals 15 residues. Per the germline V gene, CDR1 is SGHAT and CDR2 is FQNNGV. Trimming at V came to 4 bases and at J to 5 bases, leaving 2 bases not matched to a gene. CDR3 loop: CASSSGLAGGETQYF. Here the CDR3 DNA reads TGTGCCAGCAGCTCAGGACTAGCGGGAGGGGAGACCCAGTACTTC.

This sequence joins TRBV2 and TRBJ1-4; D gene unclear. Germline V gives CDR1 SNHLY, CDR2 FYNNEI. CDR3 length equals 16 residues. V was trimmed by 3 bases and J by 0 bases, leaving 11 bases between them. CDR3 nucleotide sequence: TGTGCCAGCAGTGATTTTCGCCAGGCAACTAATGAAAAACTGTTTTTT. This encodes CASSDFRQATNEKLFF.